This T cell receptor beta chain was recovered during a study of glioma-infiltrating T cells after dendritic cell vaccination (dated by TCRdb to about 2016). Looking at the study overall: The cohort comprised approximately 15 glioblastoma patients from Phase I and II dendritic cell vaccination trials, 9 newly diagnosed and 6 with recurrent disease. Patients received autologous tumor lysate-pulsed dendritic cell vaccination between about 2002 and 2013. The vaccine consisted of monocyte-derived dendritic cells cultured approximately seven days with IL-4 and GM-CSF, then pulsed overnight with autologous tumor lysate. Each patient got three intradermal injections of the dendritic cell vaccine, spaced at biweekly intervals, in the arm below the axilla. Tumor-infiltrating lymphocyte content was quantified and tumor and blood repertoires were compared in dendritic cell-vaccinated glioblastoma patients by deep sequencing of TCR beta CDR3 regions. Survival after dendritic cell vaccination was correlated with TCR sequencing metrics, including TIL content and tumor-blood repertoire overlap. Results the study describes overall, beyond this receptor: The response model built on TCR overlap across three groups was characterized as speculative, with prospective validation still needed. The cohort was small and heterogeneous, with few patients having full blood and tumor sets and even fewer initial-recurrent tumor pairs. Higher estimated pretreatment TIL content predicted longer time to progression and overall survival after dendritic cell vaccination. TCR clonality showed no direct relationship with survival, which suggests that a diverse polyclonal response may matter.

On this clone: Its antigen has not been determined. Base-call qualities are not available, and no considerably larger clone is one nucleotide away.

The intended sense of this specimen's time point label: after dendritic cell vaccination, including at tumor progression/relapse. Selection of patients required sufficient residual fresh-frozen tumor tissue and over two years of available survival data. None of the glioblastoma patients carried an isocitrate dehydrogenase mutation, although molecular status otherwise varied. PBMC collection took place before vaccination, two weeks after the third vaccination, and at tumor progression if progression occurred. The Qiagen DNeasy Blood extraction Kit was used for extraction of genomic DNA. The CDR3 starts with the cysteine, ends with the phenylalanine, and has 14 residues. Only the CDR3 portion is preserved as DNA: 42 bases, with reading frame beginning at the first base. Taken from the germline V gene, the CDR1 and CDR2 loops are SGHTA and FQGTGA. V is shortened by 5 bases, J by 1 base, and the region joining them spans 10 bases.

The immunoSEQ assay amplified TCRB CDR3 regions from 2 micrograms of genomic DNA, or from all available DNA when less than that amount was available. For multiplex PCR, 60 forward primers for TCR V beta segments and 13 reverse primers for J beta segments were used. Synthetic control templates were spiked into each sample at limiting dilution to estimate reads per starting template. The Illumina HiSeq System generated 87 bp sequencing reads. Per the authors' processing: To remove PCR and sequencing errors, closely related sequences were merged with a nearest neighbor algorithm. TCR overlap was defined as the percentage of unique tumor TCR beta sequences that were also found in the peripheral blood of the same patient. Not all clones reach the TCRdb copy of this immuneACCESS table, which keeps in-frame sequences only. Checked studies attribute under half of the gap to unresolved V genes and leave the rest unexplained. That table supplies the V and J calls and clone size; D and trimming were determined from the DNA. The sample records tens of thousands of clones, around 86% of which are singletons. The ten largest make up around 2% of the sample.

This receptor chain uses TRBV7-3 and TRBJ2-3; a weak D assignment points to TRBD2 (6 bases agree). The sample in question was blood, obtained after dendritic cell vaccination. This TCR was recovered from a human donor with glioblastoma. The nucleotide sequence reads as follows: TGTGCCAGCAGCCAGGGCGGGGGCACAGATACGCAGTATTTT. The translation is CASSQGGGTDTQYF.